This T cell receptor beta chain was retrieved from a study of T cell responses to AZD1222 COVID-19 vaccine. Trimming took off 3 bases at V and 1 base at J, with 16 bases between the two ends. The CDR3 is 16 amino acids. Germline assignment: CDR1 SGHTA and CDR2 FQGNSA. Notes on the study in general: The study sampled repertoires only after the peak T cell response. Donors were largely white British and mainly female; clonal diversity was possibly underestimated. Close to half of all spike-specific TCRs reportedly target regions of the variants that are unmutated.

Regarding this clone: Its antigen is not known.

Some clones are missing from TCRdb's copy, which holds only in-frame ones; the method was immunoSEQ multiplex PCR. This table holds 100,000 to 150,000 clones, 89% found once. This TCR came from an adult in good health. The V call is TRBV7-2, the J call TRBJ2-7; D gene uncertain. The sample was peripheral blood, taken on day 0 of AZD1222 vaccination. CDR3 nucleotides: TGTGCCAGCAGCTTGAGCTTTAAGGGTGGGTCCTACGAGCAGTACTTC. This gives the protein CASSLSFKGGSYEQYF.